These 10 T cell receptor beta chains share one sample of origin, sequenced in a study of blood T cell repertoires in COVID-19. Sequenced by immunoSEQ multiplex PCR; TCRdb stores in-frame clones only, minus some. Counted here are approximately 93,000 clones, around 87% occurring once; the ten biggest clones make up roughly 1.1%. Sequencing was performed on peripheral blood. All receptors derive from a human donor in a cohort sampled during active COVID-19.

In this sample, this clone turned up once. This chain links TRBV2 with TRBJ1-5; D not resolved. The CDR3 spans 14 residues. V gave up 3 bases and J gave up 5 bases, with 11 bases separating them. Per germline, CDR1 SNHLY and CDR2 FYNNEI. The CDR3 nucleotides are TGTGCCAGCAGTGAGGAGGCCGGACATCAGCCCCAGCATTTT. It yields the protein CASSEEAGHQPQHF.

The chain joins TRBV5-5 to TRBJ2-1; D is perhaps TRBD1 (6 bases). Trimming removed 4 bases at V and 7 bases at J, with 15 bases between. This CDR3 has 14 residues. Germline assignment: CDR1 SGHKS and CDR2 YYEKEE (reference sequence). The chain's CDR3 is CASSPSQGWNEQFF. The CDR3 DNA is TGTGCCAGCAGCCCCAGCCAGGGGTGGAATGAGCAGTTCTTC.

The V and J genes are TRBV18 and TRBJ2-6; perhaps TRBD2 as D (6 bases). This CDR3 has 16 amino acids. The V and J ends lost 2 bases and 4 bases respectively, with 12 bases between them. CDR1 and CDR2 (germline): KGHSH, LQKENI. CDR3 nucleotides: TGTGCCAGCTCACCAAGGGCAGGAGGGGGGGCCAACGTCCTGACTTTC. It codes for CASSPRAGGGANVLTF.

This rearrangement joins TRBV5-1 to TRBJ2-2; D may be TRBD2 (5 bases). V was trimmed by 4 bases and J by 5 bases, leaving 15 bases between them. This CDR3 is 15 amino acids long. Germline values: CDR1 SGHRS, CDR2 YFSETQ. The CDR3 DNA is TGCGCCAGCAGCCCCGCGGTCCCGGGAACCGGGGAGCTGTTTTTT. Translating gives CASSPAVPGTGELFF. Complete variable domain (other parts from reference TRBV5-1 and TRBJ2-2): KAGVTQTPRYLIKTRGQQVTLSCSPISGHRSVSWYQQTPGQGLQFLFEYFSETQRNKGNFPGRFSGRQFSNSRSEMNVSTLELGDSALYLCASSPAVPGTGELFFGEGSRLTVL.

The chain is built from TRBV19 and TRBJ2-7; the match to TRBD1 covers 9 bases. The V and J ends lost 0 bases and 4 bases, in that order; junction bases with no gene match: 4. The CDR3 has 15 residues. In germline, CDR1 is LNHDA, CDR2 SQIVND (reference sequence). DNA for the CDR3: TGTGCCAGTAGTATAGACCGGACAGGGGCGTACGAGCAGTACTTC. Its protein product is CASSIDRTGAYEQYF.

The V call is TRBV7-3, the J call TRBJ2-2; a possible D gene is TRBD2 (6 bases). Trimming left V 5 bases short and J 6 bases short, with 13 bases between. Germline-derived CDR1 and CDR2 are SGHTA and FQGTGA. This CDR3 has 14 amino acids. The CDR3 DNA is TGTGCCAGCAGCCATCTCGGGAGTCCCGGGGAGCTGTTTTTT. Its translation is CASSHLGSPGELFF.

The DNA for the CDR3 is TGTGCCAGCAGCCTATGGACAGGGACAGAGACCCAGTACTTC. It yields the protein CASSLWTGTETQYF. The chain joins TRBV7-9 to TRBJ2-5, with 8 bases identical to TRBD1. CDR1 and CDR2 from the germline V gene are SEHNR and FQNEAQ (reference sequence). The CDR3 totals 14 residues. The trim removed 5 bases at V and 4 bases at J, leaving 6 bases unmatched.

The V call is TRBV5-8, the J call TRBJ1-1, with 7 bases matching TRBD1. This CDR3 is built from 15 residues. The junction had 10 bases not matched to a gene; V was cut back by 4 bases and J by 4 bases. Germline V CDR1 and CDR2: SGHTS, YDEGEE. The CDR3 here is CASSPYGTAGTEAFF. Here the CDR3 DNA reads TGTGCCAGCAGCCCGTACGGGACAGCTGGCACTGAAGCTTTCTTT.

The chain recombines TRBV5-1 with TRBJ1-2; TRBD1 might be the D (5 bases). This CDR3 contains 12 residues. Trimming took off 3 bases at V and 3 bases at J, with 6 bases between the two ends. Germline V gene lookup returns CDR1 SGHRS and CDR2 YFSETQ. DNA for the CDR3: TGCGCCAGCAGCTGGGGGGACTATGGCTACACCTTC. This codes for CASSWGDYGYTF. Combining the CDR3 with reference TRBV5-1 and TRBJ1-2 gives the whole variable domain KAGVTQTPRYLIKTRGQQVTLSCSPISGHRSVSWYQQTPGQGLQFLFEYFSETQRNKGNFPGRFSGRQFSNSRSEMNVSTLELGDSALYLCASSWGDYGYTFGSGTRLTVV.

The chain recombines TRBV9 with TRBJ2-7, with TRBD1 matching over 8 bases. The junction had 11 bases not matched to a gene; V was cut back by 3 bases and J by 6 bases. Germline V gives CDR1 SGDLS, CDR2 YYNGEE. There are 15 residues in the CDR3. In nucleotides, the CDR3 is TGTGCCAGCAGCGCCGCACAGGGGGGTACGGTCGAGCAGTACTTC. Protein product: CASSAAQGGTVEQYF.